This T cell receptor (beta chain) was recovered during a study of T cell changes during pregnancy in multiple sclerosis. The assay was immunoSEQ multiplex PCR, and TCRdb's table has in-frame clones only and misses some. Among around 50,000 clones listed, about 87% were seen once. The sample holds a few counts of this clone. The receptor was derived from a human donor whose cells served as feeder cells for cultures in a pregnancy study. The sample was peripheral blood from another person, used as feeder cells.

This chain's CDR3 is CASSSSGTSDLHEQYF. The DNA for the CDR3 is TGTGCCAGCAGCTCCTCCGGGACTAGCGATTTGCACGAGCAGTACTTC. J is TRBJ2-7 and V is TRBV9, with TRBD2 matching over 10 bases. Germline V gene sequence: CDR1 SGDLS, CDR2 YYNGEE. V gave up 4 bases and J gave up 5 bases; unmatched junction bases: 12. The CDR3 extends over 16 amino acids.